At least ten counts were recorded for the clone carrying this T cell receptor (beta chain). What it binds is unknown. TCRdb ran MiXCR on the reads and lists one entry per CDR3 protein. In the table there are a few hundred thousand distinct CDR3 sequences, about a sixth of which are singletons. The record originates from a study of T cell repertoires in cytomegalovirus infection. From germline, CDR1 is SEHNR and CDR2 FQNEAQ (reference sequence). The V and J ends lost 1 base and 8 bases respectively, with 21 bases between them. The CDR3 runs to 17 residues. Study outcomes and limitations: Summed frequency of public TCR beta families distinguished CMV carriers with the relevant HLA. The ex vivo response showed dominance by HLA-C-restricted CMV-specific TCR beta clonotypes.

The source material was PBMCs. This chain connects TRBV7-9 to TRBJ2-4; tentative D call: TRBD1 (6 bases). This receptor was obtained from a human donor in good health (CMV status not recorded). Some clones in this sample may be carry-over from other donors' samples. In DNA form, the CDR3 reads TGTGCCAGCAGCTTAGGGGTGGGGACACTTTCAGAGGACATTCAGTACTTC. This translates into CASSLGVGTLSEDIQYF. The variable domain in full, with the rest retrieved from reference TRBV7-9 and TRBJ2-4, is DTGVSQNPRHKITKRGQNVTFRCDPISEHNRLYWYRQTLGQGPEFLTYFQNEAQLEKSRLLSDRFSAERPKGSFSTLEIQRTEQGDSAMYLCASSLGVGTLSEDIQYFGAGTRLSVL.